The rows below give T cell receptor beta chains drawn from one sample of a study of cytomegalovirus exposure and HLA in healthy donors. Sequencing used immunoSEQ multiplex PCR; TCRdb keeps in-frame clones, though not all of them. The sample lists approximately 180,000 clones; 60% to 80% were seen once. Sequencing was performed on PBMCs. These receptors were collected from a woman aged 45-59 years in good health and CMV-seropositive. Both conserved end residues are trimmed from each CDR3. Clone size, where shown, is once, few, many, or a class for clones that have expanded.

TRBV9,.,ASSVGKGANYGYT
TRBV5-6,.,ASSLTSLLAKNIQY
TRBV7-2,.,ASSPRTGGSRSPLH
TRBV25-1,few,ASSLGQGGSSPLH
TRBV19,.,ASRDIAGNTIY
TRBV19,few,ASSIFARGFTYEQY
TRBV5-1,.,ASSLRGGADYGYT
TRBV19,.,ASSIFPREAF
TRBV4-2,.,ASSPQVGNTEAF
TRBV5-4,once,ASSLAVAGASTDTQY
TRBV6-6,.,ASSLVGGRGNTIY
TRBV25-1,.,ASSAGYYGYT
TRBV7-7,.,ASSLAGGYNEQF
TRBV5-4,few,ASSFGGRGQGEQF
TRBV19,.,ASSISMYSDEKLF
TRBV7-2,.,ASSPGLAANEQF
TRBV21-1,.,ASILNGEDLIQETQY
TRBV13,.,ASSPDREDTEAF
TRBV4-1,.,ASSQVGNNQPQH
TRBV18,.,ASSPTGSGDSPLH
TRBV28,.,ASRYSRGRKGYT
TRBV7-2,few,ASSARDRGRNTIY
TRBV15,.,ATSRDGRGGTEAF
TRBV5-4,.,ASSPKGWETQY
TRBV10-3,.,AISESGRTGEIGGYT
TRBV15,.,ATRLYVTGDVGEQF
TRBV10-3,few,AISESGGTGVHTQY
TRBV14,.,ASSQRLAGGTDTQY
TRBV11-3,.,ASSLTSNTEAF
TRBV7-2,.,ASRLGQLNQPQH
TRBV4-1,once,ASSRMGGASFEQF
TRBV18,.,ASSPSTGNYGYT
TRBV2,.,ASSEPPGGYT
TRBV11-1,.,ASSLGQGAAYEQY
TRBV5-1,.,ASSLEGTAPDTQY